Sequencing of this TCR beta chain was carried out in a study of a mutant IDH1 vaccine in newly diagnosed glioma. Study-level information: The therapy given earlier, which was standard therapy, consisted of radiotherapy, temozolomide, or both, and most of the patients received both. General study findings and limits: Pseudoprogression seemed unrelated to changes in top peripheral T cell clonotypes.

Time point specified: baseline, week 1 (first vaccination visit). Sample treatment: pre-vaccination baseline after standard-of-care therapy. Comment on this clone: Its specificity is not known.

This CDR3 is built from 14 residues. Trimming pared 5 bases from V and 4 bases from J, leaving 14 bases between. Germline V gene data show CDR1 as SGHDN and CDR2 as FVKESK. TCRdb's copy holds only in-frame clones and misses some; the assay was immunoSEQ multiplex PCR. This sample has roughly 99,000 clones; approximately 90% occur once, and the top ten carry roughly 0.54%. This chain connects TRBV14 to TRBJ1-2; D gene ambiguous. The sequence was collected from a woman aged 45-65 years with glioma. The sample consisted of PBMCs, taken from a glioma patient treated with radiotherapy, temozolomide or both. The CDR3 region has the DNA TGTGCCAGCAGCACCCGAGGAGGGTTCTATGGCTACACCTTC. Translation gives CASSTRGGFYGYTF.